This T cell receptor (beta chain) is drawn from a study of cytomegalovirus exposure and HLA in healthy donors. From germline, CDR1 is SGHDT and CDR2 YYEEEE. J lost 6 bases, V lost 4 bases, and 6 bases had no gene match. The CDR3 is 14 residues long. A few counts support this clone. Its antigen remains unidentified. Clones were read by immunoSEQ multiplex PCR, and TCRdb kept only the in-frame ones, dropping some. The sample yields under 150,000 clones, around 90% seen once. General observations from the study: The finding came from a later analysis; first-cohort TCR clusters tended to co-occur in the roughly 120 validation repertoires. Whilst most TCR sequences proved rare, a subset of public TCRs occurred across many donors.

V usage is TRBV5-6 and J usage is TRBJ2-7, with TRBD2 matching over 11 bases. The material sequenced was PBMCs. This clonotype originated in a young woman in good health and CMV-seronegative. CDR3 in DNA: TGTGCCAGCAGCGTTAGCGGGAGGGTTCGCGAGCAGTACTTC. Amino acid sequence: CASSVSGRVREQYF.